The 12 T cell receptor beta chains given below trace back to one sample, sequenced in a study of T cell responses to AZD1222 COVID-19 vaccine. Assay used: immunoSEQ multiplex PCR; TCRdb lists only in-frame clones, some missing. The sample lists about 120,000 clones, about 86% seen once, with around 17% in the top ten. The material was peripheral blood, obtained 28 days after the second AZD1222 dose. The receptors were sampled from an adult who received the AZD1222 COVID-19 vaccine.

This clone came up once. The V gene is TRBV7-2, the J gene TRBJ2-3; TRBD1 is a possible D gene (6 bases). Germline V gene data show CDR1 as SGHTA and CDR2 as FQGNSA. There are 14 residues in the CDR3. Trimming took 5 bases from V and 8 from J, leaving 17 bases between them. The CDR3 region is CASSPEGGRGTQYF. The CDR3 nucleotides are TGTGCCAGCAGCCCCGAAGGGGGAAGGGGTACGCAGTATTTT. Full variable domain (outside the CDR3, taken from reference TRBV7-2 and TRBJ2-3): GAGVSQSPSNKVTEKGKDVELRCDPISGHTALYWYRQSLGQGLEFLIYFQGNSAPDKSGLPSDRFSAERTGGSVSTLTIQRTQQEDSAVYLCASSPEGGRGTQYFGPGTRLTVL.

A word on this clone: Other nucleotide sequences from this sample produce the same CDR3. The V gene is TRBV7-7, the J gene TRBJ2-2; D may correspond to TRBD1 or TRBD2 (5 bases each). Germline V gene data show CDR1 as SSHAT and CDR2 as FNYEAQ (reference sequence). The CDR3 length is 15 residues. The ends were cut back, 5 bases at V and 0 bases at J, with 10 bases in the middle. The CDR3 DNA is TGTGCCAGCAGCCCGGGACCAACGAACACCGGGGAGCTGTTTTTT. Amino acid sequence: CASSPGPTNTGELFF. The complete variable domain, with remaining parts taken from reference TRBV7-7 and TRBJ2-2, reads GAGVSQSPRYKVTKRGQDVTLRCDPISSHATLYWYQQALGQGPEFLTYFNYEAQPDKSGLPSDRFSAERPEGSISTLTIQRTEQRDSAMYRCASSPGPTNTGELFFGEGSRLTVL.

This chain links TRBV7-2 with TRBJ1-4, with 9 bases matching TRBD1. V lost 5 bases to trimming and J lost 7 bases; unmatched junction nucleotides: 2. The V gene's germline CDR1 is SGHTA and CDR2 FQGNSA. CDR3 length equals 13 residues. For the CDR3, the DNA is TGTGCCAGCAGCCCGGACAGGGGTGAAAAACTGTTTTTT. Its translation: CASSPDRGEKLFF.

This chain joins TRBV3-1 (or the pseudogene TRBV3-2) and TRBJ2-1; D perhaps matches TRBD1 (5 bases). CDR1 is LGHDT, CDR2 YNNKEL, per germline (reference sequence). V shed 3 bases and J shed 1 base, with 10 bases lying between them. This CDR3 has 15 residues. The CDR3: CASSQGLSSYNEQFF. In DNA, the CDR3 is TGTGCCAGCAGCCAGGGGCTTTCTTCCTACAATGAGCAGTTCTTC.

The chain combines TRBV2 with TRBJ2-1; weak D call: TRBD1 (7 bases). Germline CDR1 SNHLY, CDR2 FYNNEI. This CDR3 has 17 amino acids. Trimming shortened V by 4 bases and J by 8 bases, and 24 bases separated the two germline ends. The CDR3 coding sequence is TGTGCCAGCAGTGGATACTCGGACAGGCATACGGGAGATGAGCAGTTCTTC. The encoded protein is CASSGYSDRHTGDEQFF.

The chain couples TRBV13 to TRBJ2-2, with D hard to call. The CDR3 covers 17 residues. The germline V gene has CDR1 PRHDT and CDR2 FYEKMQ (reference sequence). V lost 5 bases to trimming and J lost 4 bases, with 20 bases between them. CDR3 region: CASSETLGLVSTGELFF. CDR3 bases: TGTGCCAGCAGCGAGACCCTCGGGCTTGTTAGCACCGGGGAGCTGTTTTTT. Full variable domain (missing parts from reference TRBV13 and TRBJ2-2): AAGVIQSPRHLIKEKRETATLKCYPIPRHDTVYWYQQGPGQDPQFLISFYEKMQSDKGSIPDRFSAQQFSDYHSELNMSSLELGDSALYFCASSETLGLVSTGELFFGEGSRLTVL.

The rearrangement uses TRBV30 and TRBJ2-1, with TRBD2 identical over 12 bases. The CDR3 is made up of 15 amino acids. Per germline, CDR1 GTSNPN and CDR2 SVGIG (reference sequence). The junction had 9 bases not matched to a gene; V was cut back by 2 bases and J by 10 bases. CDR3 region: CAWSRLAGGDREQFF. CDR3 bases: TGTGCCTGGAGTAGGCTAGCGGGAGGGGATAGGGAGCAGTTCTTC.

This sequence joins TRBV13 and TRBJ1-2; D is unresolved. The CDR3 extends over 14 amino acids. V lost 4 bases, J lost 4 bases, and 13 bases lay in between. The germline gives CDR1 PRHDT, CDR2 FYEKMQ (reference sequence). The CDR3 reads CASSSWTAFYGYTF. CDR3 in DNA: TGTGCCAGCAGCTCCTGGACCGCCTTCTATGGCTACACCTTC.

The chain employs TRBV5-4 and TRBJ2-1, with 13 bases identical to TRBD2. CDR3 length: 16 amino acids. CDR1 SGHNT and CDR2 YYREEE come from the germline V gene (reference sequence). With 4 bases clipped from V and 6 bases from J, the junction kept 7 bases outside the gene matches. The CDR3: CASSKGLAGIINEQFF. CDR3 nucleotides: TGTGCCAGCAGCAAGGGACTAGCGGGAATAATCAATGAGCAGTTCTTC.

This chain uses TRBV9 with TRBJ2-3; TRBD2 matches at 16 bases. The CDR3 length is 20 residues. V was pared by 0 bases and J by 5 bases, with 12 bases of the junction left unmatched. Germline V gives CDR1 SGDLS, CDR2 YYNGEE. CDR3 protein: CASSVGSGTGLAGGRDTQYF. The CDR3 nucleotides read TGTGCCAGCAGCGTAGGATCGGGGACGGGACTAGCGGGGGGGAGAGATACGCAGTATTTT.

This clone was counted once. The rearrangement joins TRBV10-3 to TRBJ2-7; tentative D call: TRBD2 (5 bases). V dropped 3 bases and J dropped 0 bases, with 9 bases sitting between them. Per the germline V gene, CDR1 is ENHRY and CDR2 is SYGVKD. The CDR3 totals 14 residues. CDR3: CAISEARDSYEQYF. Here the CDR3 DNA reads TGTGCCATCAGTGAAGCCCGGGACTCCTACGAGCAGTACTTC.

The chain employs TRBV24-1 and TRBJ2-1; D possibly corresponds to TRBD1 (6 bases). CDR1 and CDR2 from the germline V gene are KGHDR and SFDVKD. V shed 4 bases and J shed 6 bases, with 15 bases lying between them. The CDR3 loop spans 15 amino acids. The CDR3 sequence: CATSELQGFRNEQFF. The CDR3, as DNA: TGTGCCACCAGTGAATTACAGGGTTTTCGCAATGAGCAGTTCTTC.